This T cell receptor beta chain was recovered during a study of blood T cells in healthy people across ages. Study results and limitations: Diversity figures based on one million T cells were deemed too low. Versus aged donors, long-lived donors had higher diversity and more naive CD4+ cells.

V lost 1 base, J lost 3 bases, and 11 bases lay in between. The CDR3 totals 15 residues. Germline CDR1 and CDR2: MDHEN and SYDVKM. This clonotype has a handful of counts. Its antigen is as yet unknown. Alongside a J-beta primer mix, a sample-barcoded 5' primer served in a second PCR lasting roughly 6 to 11 cycles. TCRdb reanalysed the 5' RACE reads using MiXCR and keeps one entry per CDR3 protein. This sample carries fewer than 900,000 distinct CDR3 sequences, around 36% of them seen once, and the ten largest clones take over 10%. In terms of origin and age, donors were healthy Caucasian individuals from Russia aged about 6 to 90. Drawing of peripheral blood yielded 7.5 to 10 milliliters from each donor.

Material for sequencing was blood. The TCR originated in a man aged 18-30 years in good health. The V gene is TRBV28, the J gene TRBJ2-3; the D is unclear. CDR3 coding DNA: TGTGCCAGCAGTTTATCCAGGTTTGGGACAGATACGCAGTATTTT. Translating gives CASSLSRFGTDTQYF.